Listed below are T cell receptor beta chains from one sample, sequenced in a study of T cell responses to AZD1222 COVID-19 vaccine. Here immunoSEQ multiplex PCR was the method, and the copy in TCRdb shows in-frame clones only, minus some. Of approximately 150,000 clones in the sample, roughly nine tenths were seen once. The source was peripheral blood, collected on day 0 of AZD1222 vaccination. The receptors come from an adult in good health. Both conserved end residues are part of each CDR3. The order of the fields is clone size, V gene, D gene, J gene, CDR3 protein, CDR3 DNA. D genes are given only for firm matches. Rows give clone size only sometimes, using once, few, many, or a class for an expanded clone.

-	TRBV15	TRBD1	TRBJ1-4	CATSRSTGVVEKLFF	TGTGCCACCAGCAGATCGACAGGGGTAGTTGAAAAACTGTTTTTT
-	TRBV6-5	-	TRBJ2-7	CASSLEVTYEQYF	TGTGCCAGCTCTCTGGAGGTTACCTACGAGCAGTACTTC
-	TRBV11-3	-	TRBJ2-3	CASSSRDSRTDTQYF	TGTGCCAGCAGCTCCCGGGACTCACGCACAGATACGCAGTATTTT
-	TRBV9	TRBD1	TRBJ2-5	CASSVALGQGQETQYF	TGTGCCAGCAGCGTAGCTTTGGGACAGGGTCAAGAGACCCAGTACTTC
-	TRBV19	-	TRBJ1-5	CASHMGYSNQPQHF	TGTGCCAGTCACATGGGATATAGCAATCAGCCCCAGCATTTT
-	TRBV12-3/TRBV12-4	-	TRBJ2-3	CASSLAPSDTQYF	TGTGCCAGCAGTTTAGCACCCTCAGATACGCAGTATTTT
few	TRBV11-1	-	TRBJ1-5	CASSLHSNQPQHF	TGTGCCAGCAGCTTACATAGCAATCAGCCCCAGCATTTT
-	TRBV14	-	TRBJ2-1	CASSPGTSYNEQFF	TGTGCCAGCAGCCCGGGCACTTCTTACAATGAGCAGTTCTTC
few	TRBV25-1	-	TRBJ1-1	CASSESGARRMNTEAFF	TGTGCCAGCAGTGAATCCGGGGCGAGAAGAATGAACACTGAAGCTTTCTTT
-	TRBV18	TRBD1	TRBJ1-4	CASSPPIRDRGKTNEKLFF	TGTGCCAGTTCACCACCAATAAGGGACAGGGGGAAGACTAATGAAAAACTGTTTTTT
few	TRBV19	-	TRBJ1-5	CASSEHGSNQPQHF	TGTGCCAGTAGTGAACACGGGAGCAATCAGCCCCAGCATTTT
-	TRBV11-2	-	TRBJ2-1	CASSSRLEGNEQFF	TGTGCCAGCAGCTCGCGATTGGAAGGCAATGAGCAGTTCTTC
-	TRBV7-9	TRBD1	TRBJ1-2	CASSVLQGVEYGYTF	TGTGCCAGCAGCGTATTACAGGGGGTTGAATATGGCTACACCTTC
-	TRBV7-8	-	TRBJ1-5	CASSRPGQPQHF	TGTGCCAGCAGCCGCCCGGGGCAGCCCCAGCATTTT
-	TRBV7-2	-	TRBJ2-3	CASSRPPGAPSTDTQYF	TGTGCCAGCAGCCGGCCGCCCGGAGCGCCTAGCACAGATACGCAGTATTTT
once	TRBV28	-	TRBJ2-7	CASSLFSSGDREQYF	TGTGCCAGCAGTTTATTCAGCTCGGGAGACCGCGAGCAGTACTTC
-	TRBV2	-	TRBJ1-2	CASSGQDYGYTF	TGTGCCAGCAGTGGACAGGACTATGGCTACACCTTC
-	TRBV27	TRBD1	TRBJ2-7	CASSLSGTGLGEQYF	TGTGCCAGCAGTTTATCTGGGACAGGCCTAGGAGAGCAGTACTTC
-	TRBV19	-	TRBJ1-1	CASSIERAGERTEAFF	TGTGCCAGTAGTATAGAAAGGGCAGGGGAGAGAACTGAAGCTTTCTTT
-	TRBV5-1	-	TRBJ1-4	CASSLAGPKNEKLFF	TGCGCCAGCAGCTTGGCAGGGCCCAAGAATGAAAAACTGTTTTTT
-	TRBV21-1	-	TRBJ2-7	CASSKVPGRAPYEQYF	TGTGCCAGCAGCAAAGTGCCGGGACGGGCACCCTACGAGCAGTACTTC
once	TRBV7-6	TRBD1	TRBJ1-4	CASSGRTGYEKLFF	TGTGCCAGCAGCGGACGGACAGGGTATGAAAAACTGTTTTTT
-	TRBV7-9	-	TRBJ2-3	CASSLSFDRGGTDTQYF	TGTGCCAGCAGCTTATCTTTCGACAGAGGGGGAACAGATACGCAGTATTTT
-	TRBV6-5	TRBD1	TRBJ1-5	CASSPDRASIIPQHF	TGTGCCAGCAGCCCGGACAGGGCCTCAATCATACCCCAGCATTTT
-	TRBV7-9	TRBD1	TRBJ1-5	CASSQPGQSKHF	TGTGCCAGCAGCCAACCGGGACAGAGCAAACATTTT
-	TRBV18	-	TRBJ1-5	CASSPGGRSNQPQHF	TGTGCCAGCTCACCTGGGGGAAGAAGCAATCAGCCCCAGCATTTT
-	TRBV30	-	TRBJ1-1	CAWRGAAITEAFF	TGTGCCTGGAGGGGGGCGGCGATTACTGAAGCTTTCTTT
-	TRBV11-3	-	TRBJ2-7	CASSPASIYEQYF	TGTGCCAGCAGCCCAGCCTCTATCTACGAGCAGTACTTC
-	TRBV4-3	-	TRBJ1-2	CASSQGWAFYGYTF	TGCGCCAGCAGCCAAGGGTGGGCTTTCTATGGCTACACCTTC
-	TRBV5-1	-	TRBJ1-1	CASSTRRLGENTEAFF	TGCGCCAGCAGCACACGAAGGTTGGGGGAGAACACTGAAGCTTTCTTT
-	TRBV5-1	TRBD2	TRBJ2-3	CASSLGIAGDSTDTQYF	TGCGCCAGCAGCTTGGGGATAGCGGGAGATAGCACAGATACGCAGTATTTT
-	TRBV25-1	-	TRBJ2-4	CASSDGGLNIQYF	TGTGCCAGCAGTGACGGGGGGCTAAACATTCAGTACTTC